These T cell receptor beta chains were read from a single sample in a study of cytomegalovirus exposure and HLA in healthy donors. Libraries were prepared by immunoSEQ multiplex PCR; TCRdb keeps only in-frame clonotypes and omits some of them. Here the sample spans 95,000 to 150,000 clones, around 80% being singletons. Specimen: PBMCs. Receptors originate from a female donor in good health and CMV-seropositive. Both conserved end residues are trimmed from each CDR3. Some rows mark clone size as missing; the rest say once, few, many or name a class of expanded clone.

>NA|TRBV28
ASSLGGSNQPQH
>NA|TRBV30
AWSVGGTYEQY
>once|TRBV2
ASTGGRGAYEQY
>NA|TRBV18
ASSQGASDQPQH
>NA|TRBV28
ASSFFFPLAGTASLANYGYT
>NA|TRBV30
AWSGFDGNYGYT
>once|TRBV2
ASSTTGTTNEKLF
>NA|TRBV10-3
AISSGTGGGSTEAF
>NA|TRBV29-1
SVPGTSGLYNEQF
>NA|TRBV28
ASSYDRGYGYT
>NA|TRBV7-2
ASSSYQGAGAF
>NA|TRBV5-4
ASSTAGGNYGYT
>NA|TRBV15
ATSRDRGTGIYEEGYT
>once|TRBV7-2
ASSLADSSYNEQF
>NA|TRBV29-1
SVARGEYGYT
>NA|TRBV6-1
ASTGGRPPLH
>NA|TRBV19
ASSPANYGYT